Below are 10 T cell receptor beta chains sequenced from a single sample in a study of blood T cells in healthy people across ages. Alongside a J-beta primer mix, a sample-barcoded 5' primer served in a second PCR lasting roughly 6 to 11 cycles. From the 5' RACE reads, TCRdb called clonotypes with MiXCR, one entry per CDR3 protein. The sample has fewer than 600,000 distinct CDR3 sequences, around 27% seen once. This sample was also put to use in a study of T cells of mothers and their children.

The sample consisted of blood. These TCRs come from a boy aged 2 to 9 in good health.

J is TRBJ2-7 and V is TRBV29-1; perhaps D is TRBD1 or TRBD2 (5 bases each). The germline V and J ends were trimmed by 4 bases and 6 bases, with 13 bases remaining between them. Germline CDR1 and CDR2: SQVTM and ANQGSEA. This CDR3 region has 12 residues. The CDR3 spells CSVGDGLVEQYF. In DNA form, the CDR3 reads TGCAGCGTTGGGGACGGCCTGGTCGAGCAGTACTTC.

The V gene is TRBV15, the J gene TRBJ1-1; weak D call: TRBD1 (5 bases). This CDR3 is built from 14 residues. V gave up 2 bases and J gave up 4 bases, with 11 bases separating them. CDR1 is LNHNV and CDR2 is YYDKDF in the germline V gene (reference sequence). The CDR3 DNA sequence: TGTGCCACCAGCAGAAAGGGGCAGGGCACTGAAGCTTTCTTT. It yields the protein CATSRKGQGTEAFF.

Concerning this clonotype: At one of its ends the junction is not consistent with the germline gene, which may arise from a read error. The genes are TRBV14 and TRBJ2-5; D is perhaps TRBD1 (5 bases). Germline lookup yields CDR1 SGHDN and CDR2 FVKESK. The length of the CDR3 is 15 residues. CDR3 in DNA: TGTGCCAGCAGCCAAGATCGGCTTCGCGGCAGGGCCTCTCTCTTC. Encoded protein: CASSQDRLRGRASLF.

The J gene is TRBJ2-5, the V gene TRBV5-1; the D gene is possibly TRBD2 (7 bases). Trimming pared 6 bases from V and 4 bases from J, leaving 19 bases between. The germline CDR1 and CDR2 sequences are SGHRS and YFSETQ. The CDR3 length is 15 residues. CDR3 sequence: CASTIQRRGGETQYF. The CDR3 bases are TGCGCCAGCACCATTCAACGGAGGGGGGGAGAGACCCAGTACTTC.

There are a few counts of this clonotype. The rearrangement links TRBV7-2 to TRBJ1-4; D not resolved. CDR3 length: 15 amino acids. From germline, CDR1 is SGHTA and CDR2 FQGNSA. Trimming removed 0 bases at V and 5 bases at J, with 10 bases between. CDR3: CASSLAQSGNEKLFF. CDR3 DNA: TGTGCCAGCAGCTTAGCGCAGTCCGGGAATGAAAAACTGTTTTTT.

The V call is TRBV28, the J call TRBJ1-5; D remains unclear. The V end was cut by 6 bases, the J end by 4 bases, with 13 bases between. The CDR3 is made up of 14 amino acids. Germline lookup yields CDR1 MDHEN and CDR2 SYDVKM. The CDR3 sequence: CASSPTQMNQPQHF. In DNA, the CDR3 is TGTGCCAGCAGCCCCACGCAGATGAATCAGCCCCAGCATTTT. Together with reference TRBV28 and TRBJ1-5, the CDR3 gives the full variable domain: DVKVTQSSRYLVKRTGEKVFLECVQDMDHENMFWYRQDPGLGLRLIYFSYDVKMKEKGDIPEGYSVSREKKERFSLILESASTNQTSMYLCASSPTQMNQPQHFGDGTRLSIL.

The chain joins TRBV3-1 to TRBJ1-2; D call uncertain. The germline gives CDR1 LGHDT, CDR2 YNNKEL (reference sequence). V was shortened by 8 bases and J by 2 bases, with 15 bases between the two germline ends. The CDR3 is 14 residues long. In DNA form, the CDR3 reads TGTGCCAGCCGCGCCCGGGCGGGAAACTATGGCTACACCTTC. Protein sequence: CASRARAGNYGYTF. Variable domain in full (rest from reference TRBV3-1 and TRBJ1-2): DTAVSQTPKYLVTQMGNDKSIKCEQNLGHDTMYWYKQDSKKFLKIMFSYNNKELIINETVPNRFSPKSPDKAHLNLHINSLELGDSAVYFCASRARAGNYGYTFGSGTRLTVV.

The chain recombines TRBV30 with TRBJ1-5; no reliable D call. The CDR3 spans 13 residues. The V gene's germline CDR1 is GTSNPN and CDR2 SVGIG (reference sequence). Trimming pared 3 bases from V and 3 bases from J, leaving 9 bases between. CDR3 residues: CAWSPVDNQPQHF. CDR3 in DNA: TGTGCCTGGAGCCCAGTTGACAATCAGCCCCAGCATTTT.

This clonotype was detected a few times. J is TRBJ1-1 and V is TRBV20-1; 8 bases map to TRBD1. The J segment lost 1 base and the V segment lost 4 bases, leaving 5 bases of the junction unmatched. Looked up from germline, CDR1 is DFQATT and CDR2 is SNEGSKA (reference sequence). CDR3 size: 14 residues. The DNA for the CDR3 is TGCAGTGCTATTCCCGGGACAGGGAACACTGAAGCTTTCTTT. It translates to CSAIPGTGNTEAFF.

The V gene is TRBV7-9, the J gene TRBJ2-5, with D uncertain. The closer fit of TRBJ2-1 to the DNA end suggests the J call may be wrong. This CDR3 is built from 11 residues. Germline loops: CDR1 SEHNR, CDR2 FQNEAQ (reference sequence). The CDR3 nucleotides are TGTGCCAGCAGCTTTGCGGATGAGCAGTTCTTC. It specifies CASSFADEQFF.